This T cell receptor (beta chain) appears in the sequencing data of a study of blood T cell repertoires in COVID-19. For the study at large: Researchers got acute and convalescent COVID-19 samples from the United States, Italy and Spain. The analysed material was cDNA or gDNA that came from T cells, B-cell-depleted T cells, or PBMCs.

As handled by the study authors: Counts of nucleated cells, estimated from reference gene primer amplification, were obtained. TCRdb's table, derived via immunoSEQ multiplex PCR, lists solely in-frame clones and lacks some. That table is the source of V, J and clone size, and D and trimming were worked out from the DNA. The sample holds 50,000 to 65,000 clones, roughly 90% seen once. This clone showed up just a few times. This CDR3 is 14 amino acids long. The germline V gene encodes CDR1 LGHNA and CDR2 YSLEER. Losses at the gene ends were 4 bases for V and 3 bases for J; bases not matched to a gene: 3.

The receptor's source is a man aged 60-69 years with acute or convalescent COVID-19. Sequenced: peripheral blood. The genes are TRBV4-3 and TRBJ2-1; 7 bases are a match to TRBD2. The CDR3: CASSRREGYNEQFF. CDR3 bases: TGCGCCAGCAGCCGAAGGGAGGGCTACAATGAGCAGTTCTTC.